This TCR beta chain was captured by sequencing in a study of T cell repertoires in cytomegalovirus infection. Study-level background: Public TCR beta signatures indicated both CMV infection and matching HLA type.

Germline CDR1 is MNHNS and CDR2 is SASEGT. Trimming shortened V by 7 bases and J by 5 bases, and 14 bases separated the two germline ends. The CDR3 sequence is 13 residues long. Each CDR3 protein gets one entry after TCRdb re-called the reads with MiXCR. Here the sample spans approximately 500,000 distinct CDR3 sequences, 10% to 12% being singletons. This clonotype was seen only a few times. As yet, its antigen is unknown. The study's findings and limits: HLA-C-restricted, CMV-specific TCR beta clonotypes were dominant ex vivo. Carriers of CMV plus the relevant HLA were identified by cumulative public TCR beta family frequency.

The source material was PBMCs. The chain is built from TRBV6-1 and TRBJ1-1, with unresolved D. This clonotype was obtained from a human donor in good health (CMV status not recorded). Some clones in this sample may be carry-over from other donors' samples. Here the CDR3 DNA reads TGTGCCAGCACCCGGGCCGTTGGGACTGAAGCTTTCTTT. Its protein is CASTRAVGTEAFF.